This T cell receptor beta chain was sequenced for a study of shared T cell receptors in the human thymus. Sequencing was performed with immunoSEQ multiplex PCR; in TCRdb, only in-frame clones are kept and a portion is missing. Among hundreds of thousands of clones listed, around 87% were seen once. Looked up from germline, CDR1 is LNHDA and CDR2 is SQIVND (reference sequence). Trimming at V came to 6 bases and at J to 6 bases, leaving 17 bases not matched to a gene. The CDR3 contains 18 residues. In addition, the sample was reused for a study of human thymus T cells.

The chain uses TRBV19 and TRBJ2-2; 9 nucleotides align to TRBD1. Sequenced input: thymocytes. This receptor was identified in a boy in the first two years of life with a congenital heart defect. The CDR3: CASSLSGTGLRSAGELFF. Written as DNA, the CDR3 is TGTGCCAGTAGCCTAAGCGGGACAGGGCTTCGATCGGCCGGGGAGCTGTTTTTT.